This T cell receptor (beta chain) was documented in a study of CD8+CD57+ T cells in acquired aplastic anemia (dated by TCRdb to 2016 to 2019). Broadly, across the study: A mean of approximately 3 ug of DNA, ranging from roughly 0.19 to 30 ug, was extracted from sorted CD4+ and CD8+ cells. For healthy donor samples, the average read count was about 10.8 million for CD4+ cells and fewer than 14 million for CD8+ cells. What the research found in general, with its limitations: No significant difference in CD8+ Simpson's diversity was found between patients and healthy controls (P=0.060). Roughly 30 CD8+ CDR3 sequences were shared between patients and controls but appeared highly expressed in patients and within their immunodominant clones.

TCR repertoires of sorted CD4+ and CD8+ blood T cells from severe aplastic anemia patients and healthy subjects were deep-sequenced in the study. Ficoll-Paque density gradient centrifugation was used to isolate peripheral blood mononuclear cells. Before DNA extraction, CD4+ and CD8+ T cells were sorted by FACS or by magnetic beads. CDR1 DFQATT and CDR2 SNEGSKA are derived from the germline V gene (reference sequence). The CDR3 goes from the cysteine to the phenylalanine over 13 residues. The entry retains the CDR3 DNA only, 39 bases that are in frame from base 1. Trimming removed 6 bases from V and 6 bases from J; the gene matches leave 10 bases unexplained. This clonotype was found many times. This receptor's antigen is unknown. There are no base qualities to consult, and no much larger clone falls within one base. Genomic DNA served as template for TCR beta VDJ combination and CDR3 sequence profiling. An Illumina HiSeq 2000 was used for TCR repertoire sequencing. In the original analysis: TRBV/TRBJ rearrangement plots, CDR3 size and DJ length profiles, and Simpson's diversity index were used to evaluate the repertoires. The most abundant DNA sequence in the deep sequencing data was defined as the immunodominant clone. CDR3 amino acid sequences were checked for sharing between subjects and were compared against published repertoires and the VDJdb database. TCRdb reworked the public reads: Q25 trimming with fastp, MiXCR clone assembly, productive beta chains retained. Entries that share a CDR3 protein sequence are merged under the most common genes and DNA. TCRdb's processing, not the authors' own work, is the source of the V and J calls. The sample yields 400,000 to 500,000 distinct CDR3 sequences; 60% to 80% were counted once. Approximately 3.9% of the sample is in the top ten clones.

The source material was sorted CD4+, CD8+, or CD8+CD57+ T cells (not recorded which) from PBMCs. This chain joins TRBV20-1 to TRBJ1-2; 7 central bases correspond to TRBD1. This TCR was sampled from a human donor in good health, serving as a control. The sequenced DNA: TGCAGTGCGGGAGGACAGGTTGGAAATGGCTACACCTTC. It is translated as CSAGGQVGNGYTF.